This TCR beta chain was obtained from a study of OX40 agonist ivuxolimab in advanced cancers. Regarding the study in general: Ivuxolimab was a fully human IgG2 agonistic monoclonal antibody targeting the costimulatory receptor OX40 (CD134). Intravenous ivuxolimab was administered to patients every 2 weeks at six dose levels: 0.01, 0.1, 0.3, 1.5, 3 and 10 mg/kg. Of the approximately 50 dose-escalation patients, hepatocellular carcinoma was present in roughly 19, melanoma in around 15, renal cell carcinoma in 9 and head and neck cancer in 9. In the dose-escalation cohort, approximately 82% of patients were male, and the mean age was roughly 60 years with a range of roughly 20 to 79. Prior anti-PD-1, anti-PD-L1 or anti-CTLA-4 therapy was permitted, and approximately 41% of dose-escalation patients had received checkpoint inhibitors. Partial responses were achieved by three dose-escalation patients, of whom one had hepatocellular carcinoma and two had cutaneous melanoma. The purpose of peripheral TCRbeta sequencing was to test whether ivuxolimab changed TCR sequence diversity and led to clonal T-cell expansion. The paper covers the monotherapy dose-escalation part of the phase I ivuxolimab trial, which included N = 52 patients.

Genomic DNA was isolated from the sorted cells so that the TCRbeta CDR3 region could be sequenced. The immunoSEQ Assay was used for sequencing of TCRbeta CDR3 regions. TCRdb holds this immuneACCESS table with in-frame rearrangements only. Some clones are missing; in checked studies, unresolved V genes explain under half, and the rest has no known cause. The sample contains 80,000 to 100,000 clones, roughly 84% of them found a single time. Clones ranked in the top ten supply under 0.35% of the sample. The CDR3 runs 17 residues from the cysteine to the phenylalanine. The CDR3 DNA has 51 bases and is translated from base 1. According to the germline V gene (reference sequence), CDR1 reads LNHDA and CDR2 reads SQIVND. V is shortened by 2 bases, J by 0 bases, and the region joining them spans 14 bases. The paper as a whole reports these results and caveats: At doses of 0.1 to 3.0 mg/kg, clonal expansion of both CD4+ and CD8+ T cells in blood was seen between baseline and week 6. The antigen specificity of the clonally expanded peripheral T cells was not determined. In the 0.1-3.0 mg/kg groups, partial responders had among the lowest normalized peripheral clonal expansion, particularly in CD8+ T cells. Low levels of normalized T-cell clonal expansion were also seen in some nonresponding patients. On average, CD8+ T cells showed more expanded clones than CD4+ T cells after ivuxolimab.

The trial excluded patients who had a history of autoimmune disease or who were on systemic immunosuppression. Peripheral blood for TCR sequencing was collected from all dose cohorts at baseline, on cycle 4 day 1, and on cycle 7 day 1. The samples were drawn from a first-in-human, open-label, multicenter phase I dose-escalation trial of ivuxolimab. The trial enrolled adults with locally advanced or metastatic head and neck squamous cell, hepatocellular, melanoma or renal cell carcinoma. CD4+ and CD8+ T cells were sorted separately from peripheral blood before TCR sequencing. Details on this clone: Its binding antigen is unknown. No base qualities exist here, and no much larger clone lies one base off it.

Rearrangement joined TRBV19 to TRBJ2-1; no D segment can be confidently identified. Sequencing used CD4+ or CD8+ T cells sorted from blood, obtained in a trial of the OX40 agonist ivuxolimab. This sequence was found in an adult with an advanced solid tumor such as melanoma, head and neck, liver or kidney cancer. Here the CDR3 is given as CASSIKKTAISYNEQFF. The nucleotide sequence reads TGTGCCAGTAGTATAAAAAAGACGGCTATCTCCTACAATGAGCAGTTCTTC.